The 14 T cell receptor beta chains given below trace back to one sample, sequenced in a study of OX40 agonist ivuxolimab in advanced cancers. The method was immunoSEQ multiplex PCR; TCRdb's version includes in-frame clones alone and lacks a portion of them. The sample holds 70,000 or so clones, roughly 90% seen once. Specimen: CD4+ or CD8+ T cells sorted from blood, collected in a trial of the OX40 agonist ivuxolimab. Every receptor here comes from an adult with an advanced solid tumor such as melanoma, head and neck, liver or kidney cancer.

This rearrangement joins TRBV10-2 to TRBJ2-7, with 7 bases fitting TRBD2. V lost 3 bases and J lost 3; bases outside the gene matches: 5. Germline CDR1 WSHSY, CDR2 SAAADI. This CDR3 contains 14 residues. The CDR3, as DNA: TGCGCCAGCAGTGACCCTGGGAGGGGCTACGAGCAGTACTTC. This translates into CASSDPGRGYEQYF.

This rearrangement joins TRBV9 to TRBJ2-2, with D unresolved. V was shortened by 7 bases and J by 10 bases, with 5 bases between the two germline ends. The CDR3 runs to 9 residues. Looked up from germline, CDR1 is SGDLS and CDR2 is YYNGEE. In DNA form, the CDR3 reads TGTGCCAGCTTCTCGGAGCTGTTTTTT. Encoded protein: CASFSELFF.

The rearrangement links TRBV29-1 to TRBJ1-2, with TRBD1 identical over 7 bases. The V and J ends lost 8 bases and 0 bases, in that order; junction bases with no gene match: 6. The CDR3 is 13 amino acids. The germline V gene encodes CDR1 SQVTM and CDR2 ANQGSEA. The CDR3 region has the DNA TGCAGCACAGGGGAGAAAGCTAACTATGGCTACACCTTC. Translation: CSTGEKANYGYTF.

The chain carries TRBV4-1 and TRBJ1-2; maybe TRBD1 (5 bases). Trimming took off 1 base at V and 7 bases at J, with 13 bases between the two ends. Germline V gene sequence: CDR1 MGHRA, CDR2 YSYEKL. The CDR3 sequence is 14 residues long. CDR3 loop: CASSQAPGSGGYTF. In nucleotides, the CDR3 is TGCGCCAGCAGCCAAGCCCCAGGGTCAGGTGGCTACACCTTC.

V is TRBV5-1 and J is TRBJ1-4, with 9 bases matching TRBD1. Per germline, CDR1 SGHRS and CDR2 YFSETQ. The CDR3 sequence is 15 residues long. Trimming cost V 0 bases and J 8 bases; bases outside gene matches: 5. Written as DNA, the CDR3 is TGCGCCAGCAGCTTGGGGGGACAGGGCTCGGAAAAACTGTTTTTT. Translating it yields CASSLGGQGSEKLFF. Using reference TRBV5-1 and TRBJ1-4 for the parts outside the CDR3, the full variable domain is KAGVTQTPRYLIKTRGQQVTLSCSPISGHRSVSWYQQTPGQGLQFLFEYFSETQRNKGNFPGRFSGRQFSNSRSEMNVSTLELGDSALYLCASSLGGQGSEKLFFGSGTQLSVL.

The chain employs TRBV5-6 and TRBJ2-1; TRBD2 aligns across 8 bases. V lost 1 base, J lost 0 bases, and 3 bases stayed unmatched. This CDR3 spans 16 amino acids. Looked up from germline, CDR1 is SGHDT and CDR2 is YYEEEE. The CDR3 sequence: CASSLSTSGSYNEQFF. The CDR3, as DNA: TGTGCCAGCAGCTTGTCCACTAGCGGCTCCTACAATGAGCAGTTCTTC.

The gene calls are TRBV6-1 and TRBJ1-1; possibly TRBD1 for D (5 bases). Per the germline V gene, CDR1 is MNHNS and CDR2 is SASEGT. V was pared by 2 bases and J by 6 bases, with 16 bases between. The CDR3 runs to 15 residues. CDR3 sequence reads: CASSENFLRGSEAFF. CDR3 coding DNA: TGTGCCAGCAGTGAAAACTTCCTACGGGGCTCTGAAGCTTTCTTT.

This clone was picked up a small number of times. The chain has TRBV9 and TRBJ2-2, with no clear D. CDR3 length equals 14 residues. CDR1 SGDLS and CDR2 YYNGEE come from the germline V gene. Trimming stripped 0 bases from V and 6 bases from J, with 9 bases between. The CDR3 DNA reads TGTGCCAGCAGCGTAGGGGGTAGCTCCGGGGAGCTGTTTTTT. Its protein is CASSVGGSSGELFF.

The chain couples TRBV30 to TRBJ2-2, with 9 positions matching TRBD1. This CDR3 comprises 15 residues. The germline V gene has CDR1 GTSNPN and CDR2 SVGIG (reference sequence). V lost 5 bases, J lost 3 bases, and 7 bases stayed unmatched. The CDR3 sequence: CAWDPGQGDTGELFF. CDR3 nucleotide sequence: TGTGCCTGGGACCCGGGACAGGGAGACACCGGGGAGCTGTTTTTT.

V gene TRBV6-1 combines with J gene TRBJ1-2, with TRBD1 matching over 7 bases. The CDR3 has 15 amino acids. The germline CDR1 and CDR2 sequences are MNHNS and SASEGT. V was clipped by 7 bases and J by 1 base; unmatched bases: 9. For the CDR3, the DNA is TGTGCCAGCATCCCGACAGGGAGGGGTAACTATGGCTACACCTTC. This codes for CASIPTGRGNYGYTF.

The chain combines TRBV7-9 with TRBJ2-1; 11 bases align to TRBD2. The CDR3 runs to 15 residues. The V gene end was trimmed by 6 bases and the J gene end by 10 bases; junction bases not matched to a gene: 11. The germline CDR1 and CDR2 sequences are SEHNR and FQNEAQ (reference sequence). The CDR3 region is CASRKTGTSGGEQFF. For the CDR3, the DNA is TGTGCCAGCAGAAAAACCGGGACTAGCGGTGGCGAGCAGTTCTTC.

This clone has a single count. V is TRBV7-2 and J is TRBJ2-1; maybe TRBD2 (6 bases). CDR3 length: 15 amino acids. Germline CDR1 is SGHTA and CDR2 is FQGNSA. V was pared by 2 bases and J by 7 bases, with 15 bases between. CDR3 bases: TGTGCCAGCAGCTTATCGGGCGGGGTCTATAATGAGCAGTTCTTC. Translating it yields CASSLSGGVYNEQFF.

The chain carries TRBV6-6 and TRBJ2-7; D call uncertain. This CDR3 has 12 residues. V lost 3 bases, J lost 3 bases, and 6 bases lay in between. CDR1 MNHNY and CDR2 SVGAGI come from the germline V gene (reference sequence). The CDR3 coding sequence is TGTGCCAGCAGTTATTCCAGCTACGAGCAGTACTTC. Amino acid sequence: CASSYSSYEQYF.

The V gene is TRBV29-1, the J gene TRBJ2-3; D not certain. CDR1 and CDR2 (germline): SQVTM, ANQGSEA. Trimming removed 3 bases from V and 0 bases from J, with 7 bases in between. The CDR3 loop spans 13 amino acids. CDR3 amino acids: CSVELTSTDTQYF. CDR3 DNA: TGCAGCGTTGAGCTGACGAGCACAGATACGCAGTATTTT.